These 2 T cell receptor beta chains originate from one sample sequenced in a study of shared clonotypes between healthy human individuals. TCRdb keeps only in-frame clones here, not all; method: immunoSEQ multiplex PCR. The data contain around 1.9 million clones, more than 85% of them singletons. CD45RO-negative cells were positively selected for CCR7, leaving out terminally differentiated effector memory CD45RA+ cells. The sequenced material came from naive CD8+ T cells from PBMCs. These receptors were taken from a man between 18 and 35 years old in good health. Some clones in this sample may be carry-over from other donors' samples.

This clone was observed once. The rearrangement links TRBV9 to TRBJ2-5, with D uncertain. This CDR3 is 12 amino acids long. In germline, CDR1 is SGDLS, CDR2 YYNGEE. V lost 4 bases and J lost 1, with 5 bases in between. This CDR3 reads CASSIPQETQYF. The CDR3, as DNA: TGTGCCAGCAGCATCCCCCAAGAGACCCAGTACTTC.

The chain recombines TRBV5-5 with TRBJ1-1; D call uncertain. Germline CDR1 is SGHKS and CDR2 is YYEKEE (reference sequence). This CDR3 contains 12 residues. The V and J ends lost 5 bases and 6 bases respectively, with 11 bases between them. The CDR3: CASSPANAEAFF. The CDR3, as DNA: TGTGCCAGCAGTCCCGCAAACGCTGAAGCTTTCTTT.